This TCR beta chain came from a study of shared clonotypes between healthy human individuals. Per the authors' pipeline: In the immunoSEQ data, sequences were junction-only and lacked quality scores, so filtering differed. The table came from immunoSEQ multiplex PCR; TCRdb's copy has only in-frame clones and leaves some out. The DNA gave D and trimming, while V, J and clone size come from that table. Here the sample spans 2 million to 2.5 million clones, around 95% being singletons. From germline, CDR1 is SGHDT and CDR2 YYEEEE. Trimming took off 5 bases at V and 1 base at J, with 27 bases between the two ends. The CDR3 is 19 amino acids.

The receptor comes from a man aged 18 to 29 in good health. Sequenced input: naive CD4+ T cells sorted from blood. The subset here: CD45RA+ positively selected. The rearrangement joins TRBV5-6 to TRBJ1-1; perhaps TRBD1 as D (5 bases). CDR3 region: CASRRTPQQLGEQNTEAFF. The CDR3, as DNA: TGTGCCAGCAGGCGCACACCCCAGCAATTAGGGGAACAGAACACTGAAGCTTTCTTT.